The 29 T cell receptor beta chains below come from one sample, sequenced in a study of monozygotic twins with inflammatory bowel disease. From its re-call of the 5' RACE reads, TCRdb lists each CDR3 protein once, without DNA. In all, the sample yields about 200,000 distinct CDR3 sequences. Sequencing was carried out using blood. The receptors originated from a human donor with ulcerative colitis or Crohn's disease, or a healthy co-twin of an affected twin (not recorded which).

This CDR3 reads CASSQGYVPGLAGGLYNEQFF. This chain links TRBV3-1 with TRBJ2-1; TCRdb's D call of TRBD2 is untestable without DNA. Germline V gene data show CDR1 as LGHDT and CDR2 as YNNKEL (reference sequence). This CDR3 spans 21 amino acids.

J is TRBJ2-7 and V is TRBV5-1. The CDR3 spans 14 residues. From germline, CDR1 is SGHRS and CDR2 YFSETQ. CDR3 amino acids: CASSLEDGSYEQYF.

This sequence joins TRBV5-1 and TRBJ2-1. Germline assignment: CDR1 SGHRS and CDR2 YFSETQ. The CDR3 is 15 residues long. The CDR3 reads CASSFGNGFYNEQFF.

This CDR3 reads CASSFNSQFEQYF. The chain recombines TRBV5-1 with TRBJ2-7; TCRdb's assignment of TRBD2 cannot be checked, as there is no DNA. This CDR3 has 13 residues. Germline CDR1 SGHRS, CDR2 YFSETQ.

The CDR3 region is CASTAGGYYSNQPQHF. The gene calls are TRBV19 and TRBJ1-5; TCRdb's D call, TRBD1, is unchecked because there is no DNA. CDR1 is LNHDA and CDR2 is SQIVND in the germline V gene (reference sequence). The CDR3 is 16 amino acids.

The chain uses TRBV15 and TRBJ2-7; TCRdb designates TRBD1, a call that cannot be tested without DNA. CDR1 is LNHNV, CDR2 YYDKDF, per germline (reference sequence). The CDR3 has 15 residues. The CDR3 sequence: CATSRDREHLYEQYF.

The rearrangement links TRBV7-8 to TRBJ1-1; TCRdb proposes TRBD1, but this gene call is untestable without DNA. From germline, CDR1 is SGHVS and CDR2 FQNEAQ. The CDR3 is 12 amino acids. CDR3 in amino acids: CASSSTLPGDFF.

V gene TRBV3-1 combines with J gene TRBJ1-1. The CDR3 has 12 amino acids. CDR1 is LGHDT, CDR2 YNNKEL, per germline (reference sequence). CDR3 region: CASSQEAGKAFF.

The rearrangement uses TRBV5-1 and TRBJ2-7; no DNA is available, so the TRBD2 call from TCRdb remains unchecked. Germline CDR1 and CDR2: SGHRS and YFSETQ. This CDR3 spans 16 amino acids. The CDR3 region is CASRKTSGGSSYEQYF.

The chain couples TRBV24-1 to TRBJ2-3; the TRBD1 assignment by TCRdb is unverifiable without DNA. CDR3 length: 16 amino acids. Germline V gene lookup returns CDR1 KGHDR and CDR2 SFDVKD. CDR3 region: CATSEPGGGDTDTQYF.

The genes are TRBV5-5 and TRBJ2-7; TCRdb lists TRBD2, though no DNA is available to test this call. The CDR3 contains 13 residues. Per the germline V gene, CDR1 is SGHKS and CDR2 is YYEKEE (reference sequence). The chain's CDR3 is CASSLELATEQYF.

The genes are TRBV3-1 and TRBJ1-3. Looked up from germline, CDR1 is LGHDT and CDR2 is YNNKEL (reference sequence). The CDR3 runs 14 residues. The CDR3 protein is CASSPRMEGNTIYF.

The J gene is TRBJ2-1, the V gene TRBV28; TCRdb reports TRBD2, a call that lacks DNA to check it against. This CDR3 is built from 16 residues. Per the germline V gene, CDR1 is MDHEN and CDR2 is SYDVKM. The CDR3 sequence is CASSYPSTSGGDEQFF.

The V gene is TRBV7-2, the J gene TRBJ1-2. The germline CDR1 and CDR2 sequences are SGHTA and FQGNSA. The CDR3 is 15 amino acids. CDR3 sequence reads: CASSLGPPPDYGYTF.

This chain joins TRBV12-3 or TRBV12-4 and TRBJ1-2. The CDR3 spans 15 residues. The CDR3 sequence is CASSLAVAVTRGYTF.

This rearrangement joins TRBV19 to TRBJ2-5; TCRdb reports TRBD2, a call that lacks DNA to check it against. The germline CDR1 and CDR2 sequences are LNHDA and SQIVND (reference sequence). The CDR3 runs to 13 residues. The CDR3 is CATSPRREGTQYF.

The chain has TRBV7-6 and TRBJ2-2; TCRdb returns TRBD2, unconfirmable since there is no DNA. The germline CDR1 and CDR2 sequences are SGHVS and FNYEAQ. The CDR3 is made up of 19 amino acids. The CDR3 protein is CASSSHFTSGRANAGELFF. The full variable domain, its missing parts supplied by reference TRBV7-6 and TRBJ2-2, is GAGVSQSPRYKVTKRGQDVALRCDPISGHVSLYWYRQALGQGPEFLTYFNYEAQQDKSGLPNDRFSAERPEGSISTLTIQRTEQRDSAMYRCASSSHFTSGRANAGELFFGEGSRLTVL.

CDR3: CSARDGLTLTYEQYF. The rearrangement uses TRBV20-1 and TRBJ2-7. The V gene's germline CDR1 is DFQATT and CDR2 SNEGSKA (reference sequence). CDR3 size: 15 residues.

This rearrangement joins TRBV7-2 to TRBJ1-2; the D call of TRBD1 rests on TCRdb alone, since no DNA is present to check it. Germline lookup yields CDR1 SGHTA and CDR2 FQGNSA. The CDR3 covers 16 residues. The CDR3: CASSSSVLPGAYGYTF.

CDR3 residues: CASSSTSGRDEQFF. The chain uses TRBV12-3 or TRBV12-4 and TRBJ2-1; TCRdb's D gene call, TRBD2, goes unchecked for lack of DNA. The CDR3 is made up of 14 amino acids.

The CDR3 loop reads CSVVGGTGKNYEQYF. V and J are TRBV29-1 and TRBJ2-7; the TRBD1 assignment by TCRdb is unverifiable without DNA. CDR1 is SQVTM and CDR2 is ANQGSEA in the germline V gene. CDR3 length: 15 amino acids.

The J gene is TRBJ1-5, the V gene TRBV7-2; TCRdb gives TRBD1 as the D gene, but with no DNA this cannot be confirmed. There are 14 residues in the CDR3. Germline CDR1 and CDR2: SGHTA and FQGNSA. The CDR3 region is CASSPGYGNQPQHF.

This chain joins TRBV24-1 and TRBJ2-2; the TRBD1 assignment by TCRdb is unverifiable without DNA. This CDR3 spans 22 amino acids. Germline-derived CDR1 and CDR2 are KGHDR and SFDVKD. The CDR3 sequence is CATSDFGDRGASLYANTGELFF.

V gene TRBV4-2 combines with J gene TRBJ1-3. There are 16 residues in the CDR3. Per the germline V gene, CDR1 is LGHNA and CDR2 is YNFKEQ. CDR3 amino acids: CASSQDKGSSGNTIYF.

This rearrangement joins TRBV18 to TRBJ1-2. Germline V CDR1 and CDR2: KGHSH, LQKENI. The CDR3 is made up of 13 amino acids. The CDR3 sequence: CASSPAENYGYTF.

The J gene is TRBJ1-2, the V gene TRBV5-1. The CDR3 totals 15 residues. Germline V gene lookup returns CDR1 SGHRS and CDR2 YFSETQ. The CDR3 sequence is CASSFGPGEDYGYTF.

The J gene is TRBJ2-7, the V gene TRBV5-1; TCRdb calls TRBD1, which cannot be checked without DNA. CDR1 SGHRS and CDR2 YFSETQ come from the germline V gene. The CDR3 covers 15 residues. CDR3 amino acids: CASSLFDGGRSEQYF.

The chain is built from TRBV6-5 and TRBJ1-1. The germline V gene encodes CDR1 MNHEY and CDR2 SVGAGI. The CDR3 spans 15 residues. The CDR3 here is CASSFGSTADTEAFF.

This clonotype shows up as medium-sized by frequency. The chain couples TRBV7-9 to TRBJ1-5; TCRdb indicates TRBD1, and absent DNA this call remains unverified. The CDR3 has 15 residues. Germline V gives CDR1 SEHNR, CDR2 FQNEAQ (reference sequence). This chain's CDR3 is CASSPIGEGRQPQHF.